This section outlines one T cell receptor beta chain sequence together with its context. The sample belongs to a study of blood T cell repertoires in COVID-19. It was during active infection that Seattle patients were enrolled and then longitudinally followed. Clones were read by immunoSEQ multiplex PCR, and TCRdb kept only the in-frame ones, dropping some. The table records over 35,000 clones, 70% to 90% of them present only once. The CDR3 extends over 11 amino acids. Germline values: CDR1 DFQATT, CDR2 SNEGSKA (reference sequence). Trimming took off 6 bases at V and 10 bases at J, with 15 bases between the two ends.

The chain recombines TRBV20-1 with TRBJ1-2; no reliable D call. The specimen sequenced was peripheral blood. The TCR originated in an elderly woman with COVID-19, enrolled during active disease. CDR3: CSASVDKVYTF. CDR3 DNA: TGCAGTGCCTCGGTCGACAAGGTCTACACCTTC.